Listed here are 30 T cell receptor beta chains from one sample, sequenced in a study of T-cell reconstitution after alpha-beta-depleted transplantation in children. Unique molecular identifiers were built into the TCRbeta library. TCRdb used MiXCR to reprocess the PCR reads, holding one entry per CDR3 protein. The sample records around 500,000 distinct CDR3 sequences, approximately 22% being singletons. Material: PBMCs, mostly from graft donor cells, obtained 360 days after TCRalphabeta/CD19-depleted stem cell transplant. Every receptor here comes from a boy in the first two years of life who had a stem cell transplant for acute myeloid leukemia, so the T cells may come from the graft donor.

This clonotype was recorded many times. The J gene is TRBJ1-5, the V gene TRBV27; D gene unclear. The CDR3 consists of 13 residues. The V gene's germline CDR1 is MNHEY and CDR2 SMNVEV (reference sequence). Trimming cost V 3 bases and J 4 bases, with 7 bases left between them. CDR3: CASSFQVNQPQHF. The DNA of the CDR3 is TGTGCCAGCAGTTTTCAAGTAAATCAGCCCCAGCATTTT.

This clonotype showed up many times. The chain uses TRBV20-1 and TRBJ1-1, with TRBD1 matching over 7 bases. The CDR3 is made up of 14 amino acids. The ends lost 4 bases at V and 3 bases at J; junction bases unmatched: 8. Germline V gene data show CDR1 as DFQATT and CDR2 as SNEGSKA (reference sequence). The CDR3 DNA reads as TGCAGTGCTATACCTAGGGGGCGGTACACTGAAGCTTTCTTT. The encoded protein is CSAIPRGRYTEAFF.

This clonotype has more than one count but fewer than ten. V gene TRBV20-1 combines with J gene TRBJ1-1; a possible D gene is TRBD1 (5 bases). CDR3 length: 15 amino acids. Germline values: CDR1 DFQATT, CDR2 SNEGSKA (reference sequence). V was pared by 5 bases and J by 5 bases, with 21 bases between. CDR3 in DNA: TGCAGTGCTCTCCGTCACCTGGGACGAAGGACTGAAGCTTTCTTT. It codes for CSALRHLGRRTEAFF.

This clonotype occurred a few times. The CDR3 here is CSAEIGARSGTGELFF. The CDR3 DNA reads TGCAGTGCGGAGATCGGTGCCAGGTCGGGGACCGGGGAGCTGTTTTTT. V and J are TRBV20-1 and TRBJ2-2, with a possible D match to TRBD2 (5 bases). The ends were cut back, 6 bases at V and 5 bases at J, with 22 bases in the middle. CDR1 and CDR2 from the germline V gene are DFQATT and SNEGSKA (reference sequence). The CDR3 sequence is 16 residues long.

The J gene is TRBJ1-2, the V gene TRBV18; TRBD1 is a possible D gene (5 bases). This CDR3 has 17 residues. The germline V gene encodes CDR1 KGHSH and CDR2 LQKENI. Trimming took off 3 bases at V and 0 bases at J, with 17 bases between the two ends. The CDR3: CASSPIPQGAANYGYTF. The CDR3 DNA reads TGTGCCAGCTCACCTATTCCCCAGGGAGCAGCTAACTATGGCTACACCTTC.

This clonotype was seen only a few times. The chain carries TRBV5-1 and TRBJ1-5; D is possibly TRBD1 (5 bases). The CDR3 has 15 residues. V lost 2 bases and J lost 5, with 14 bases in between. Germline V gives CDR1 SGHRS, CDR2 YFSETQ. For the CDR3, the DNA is TGCGCCAGCAGCTTAGAAGGACACGAAGATCAGCCCCAGCATTTT. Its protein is CASSLEGHEDQPQHF.

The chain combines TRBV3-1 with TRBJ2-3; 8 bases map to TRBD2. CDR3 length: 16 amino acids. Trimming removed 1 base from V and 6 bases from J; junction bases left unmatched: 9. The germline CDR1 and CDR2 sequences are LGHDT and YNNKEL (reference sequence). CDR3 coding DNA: TGTGCCAGCAGCCAAGTCCTCCCTAGCGGGTCCGATACGCAGTATTTT. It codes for CASSQVLPSGSDTQYF.

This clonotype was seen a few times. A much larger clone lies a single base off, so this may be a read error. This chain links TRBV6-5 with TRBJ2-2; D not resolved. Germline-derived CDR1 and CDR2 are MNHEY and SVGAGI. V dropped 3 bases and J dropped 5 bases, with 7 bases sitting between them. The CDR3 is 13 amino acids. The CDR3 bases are TGTGCCAGCAGTTATAGGGAAACCGGGGAGCTGTTTTTT. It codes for CASSYRETGELFF.

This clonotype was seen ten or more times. CDR3 coding DNA: TGTGCCAGCTCATTCGGGGGGGCGCTAAACACCGGGGAGCTGTTTTTT. It translates to CASSFGGALNTGELFF. The chain links TRBV12-3 or TRBV12-4 to TRBJ2-2, with TRBD2 identical over 8 bases. Unmatched junction bases numbered 10, after V lost 8 bases and J lost 2 bases. There are 16 residues in the CDR3.

This chain's CDR3 is CASSSGHPIGKETQYF. The CDR3 DNA sequence: TGCGCCAGCAGCTCGGGACACCCCATTGGGAAAGAGACCCAGTACTTC. The rearrangement joins TRBV5-1 to TRBJ2-5; tentatively, D is TRBD1 (6 bases). Germline V lookup: CDR1 SGHRS, CDR2 YFSETQ. The CDR3 loop spans 16 amino acids. V was cut by 3 bases and J by 3 bases, with 18 bases left in between.

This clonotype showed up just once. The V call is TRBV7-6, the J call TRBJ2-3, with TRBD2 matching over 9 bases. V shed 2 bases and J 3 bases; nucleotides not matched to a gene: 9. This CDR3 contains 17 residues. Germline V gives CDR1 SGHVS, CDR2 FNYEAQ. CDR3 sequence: CASSLRAGGPFTDTQYF. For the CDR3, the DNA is TGTGCCAGCAGCTTACGGGCGGGGGGGCCCTTTACAGATACGCAGTATTTT.

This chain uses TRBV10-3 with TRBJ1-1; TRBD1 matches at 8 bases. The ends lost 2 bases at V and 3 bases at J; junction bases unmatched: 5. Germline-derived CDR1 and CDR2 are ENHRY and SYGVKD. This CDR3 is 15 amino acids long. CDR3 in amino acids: CAISEPQGADTEAFF. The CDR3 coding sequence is TGTGCCATCAGTGAGCCCCAGGGGGCCGACACTGAAGCTTTCTTT.

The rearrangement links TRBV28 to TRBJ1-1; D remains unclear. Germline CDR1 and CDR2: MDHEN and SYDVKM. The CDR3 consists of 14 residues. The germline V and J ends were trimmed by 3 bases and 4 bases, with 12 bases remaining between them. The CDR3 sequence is CASSFELRGTEAFF. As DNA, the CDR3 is TGTGCCAGCAGTTTTGAGCTCCGGGGCACTGAAGCTTTCTTT.

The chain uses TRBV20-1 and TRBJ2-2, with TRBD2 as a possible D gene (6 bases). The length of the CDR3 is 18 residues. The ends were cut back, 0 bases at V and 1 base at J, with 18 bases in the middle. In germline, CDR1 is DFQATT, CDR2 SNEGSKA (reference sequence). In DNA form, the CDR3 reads TGCAGTGCTAGAGATAGATTCGGAGGGAGGCTGAACACCGGGGAGCTGTTTTTT. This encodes CSARDRFGGRLNTGELFF.

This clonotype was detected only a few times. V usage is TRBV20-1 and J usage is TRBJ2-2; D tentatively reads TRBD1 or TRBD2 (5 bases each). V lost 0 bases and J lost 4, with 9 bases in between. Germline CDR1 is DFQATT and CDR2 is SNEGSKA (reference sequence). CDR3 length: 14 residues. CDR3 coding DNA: TGCAGTGCTAGAGATCCGAGGGGCACCGGGGAGCTGTTTTTT. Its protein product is CSARDPRGTGELFF.

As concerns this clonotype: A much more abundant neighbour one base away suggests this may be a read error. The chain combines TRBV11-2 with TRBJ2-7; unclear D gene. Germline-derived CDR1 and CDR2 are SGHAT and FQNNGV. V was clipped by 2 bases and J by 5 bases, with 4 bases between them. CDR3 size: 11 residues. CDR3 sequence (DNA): TGTGCCAGCAGCTTATCCAACGAGCAGTACGTC. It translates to CASSLSNEQYV.

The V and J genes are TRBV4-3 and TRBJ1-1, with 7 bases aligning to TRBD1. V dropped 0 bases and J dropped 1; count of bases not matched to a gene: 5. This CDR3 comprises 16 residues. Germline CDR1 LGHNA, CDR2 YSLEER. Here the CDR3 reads CASSQDRDRQNTEAFF. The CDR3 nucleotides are TGCGCCAGCAGCCAAGACCGGGACAGACAGAACACTGAAGCTTTCTTT.

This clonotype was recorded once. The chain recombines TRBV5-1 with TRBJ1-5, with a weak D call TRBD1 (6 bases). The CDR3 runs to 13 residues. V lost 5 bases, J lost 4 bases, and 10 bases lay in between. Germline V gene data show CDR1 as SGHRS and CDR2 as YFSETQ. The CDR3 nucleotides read TGCGCCAGCAGGGCGGGGGCAAATCAGCCCCAGCATTTT. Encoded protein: CASRAGANQPQHF.

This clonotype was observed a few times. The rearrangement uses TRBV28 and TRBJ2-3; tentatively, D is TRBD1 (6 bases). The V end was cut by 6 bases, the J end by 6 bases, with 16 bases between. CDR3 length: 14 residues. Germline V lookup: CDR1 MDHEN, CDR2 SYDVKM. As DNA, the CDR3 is TGTGCCAGCAGCGACTCCACAGGGACCGATACGCAGTATTTT. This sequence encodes CASSDSTGTDTQYF.

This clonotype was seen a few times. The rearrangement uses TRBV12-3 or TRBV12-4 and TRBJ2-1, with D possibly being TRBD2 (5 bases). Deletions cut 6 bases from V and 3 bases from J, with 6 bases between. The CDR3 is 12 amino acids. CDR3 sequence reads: CASRDYYNEQFF. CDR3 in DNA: TGTGCCAGCAGAGACTACTACAATGAGCAGTTCTTC.

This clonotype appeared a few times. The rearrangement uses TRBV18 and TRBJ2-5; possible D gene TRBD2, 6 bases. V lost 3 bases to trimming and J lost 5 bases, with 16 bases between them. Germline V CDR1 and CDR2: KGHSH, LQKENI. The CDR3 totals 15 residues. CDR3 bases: TGTGCCAGCTCACCTTACATCGGCGGGGAGGAGACCCAGTACTTC. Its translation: CASSPYIGGEETQYF.

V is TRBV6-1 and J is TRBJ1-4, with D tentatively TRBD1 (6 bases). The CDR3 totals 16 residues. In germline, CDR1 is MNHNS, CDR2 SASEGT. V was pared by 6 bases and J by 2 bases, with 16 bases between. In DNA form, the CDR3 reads TGTGCCAGCAGCCGGGACACCTCGGGTACTAATGAAAAACTGTTTTTT. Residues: CASSRDTSGTNEKLFF.

This chain's CDR3 is CAISAAQGRTEAFF. The CDR3 coding sequence is TGTGCCATCAGTGCTGCCCAGGGTAGAACTGAAGCTTTCTTT. The chain uses TRBV10-3 and TRBJ1-1; D might be TRBD1 (5 bases). The CDR3 is made up of 14 amino acids. Germline loops: CDR1 ENHRY, CDR2 SYGVKD. V gave up 4 bases and J gave up 5 bases, with 14 bases separating them.

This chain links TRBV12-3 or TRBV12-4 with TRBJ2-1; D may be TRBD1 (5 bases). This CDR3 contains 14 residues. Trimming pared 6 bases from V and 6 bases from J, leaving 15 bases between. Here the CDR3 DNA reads TGTGCCAGCAGCCCAATAGGGGTGGGCAATGAGCAGTTCTTC. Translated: CASSPIGVGNEQFF.

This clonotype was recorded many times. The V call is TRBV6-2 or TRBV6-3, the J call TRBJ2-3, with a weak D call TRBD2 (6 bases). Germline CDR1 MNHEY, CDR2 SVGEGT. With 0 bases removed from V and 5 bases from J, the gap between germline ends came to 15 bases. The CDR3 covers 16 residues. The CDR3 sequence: CASSYSTRDWVDTQYF. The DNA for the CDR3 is TGTGCCAGCAGTTACTCGACGCGGGATTGGGTAGATACGCAGTATTTT.

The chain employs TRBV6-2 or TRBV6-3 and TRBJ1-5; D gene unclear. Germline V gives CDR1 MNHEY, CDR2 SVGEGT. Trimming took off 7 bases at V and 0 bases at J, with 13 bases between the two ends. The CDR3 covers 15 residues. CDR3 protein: CASIQAGGSNQPQHF. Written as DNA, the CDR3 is TGTGCCAGCATTCAGGCCGGAGGTAGCAATCAGCCCCAGCATTTT.

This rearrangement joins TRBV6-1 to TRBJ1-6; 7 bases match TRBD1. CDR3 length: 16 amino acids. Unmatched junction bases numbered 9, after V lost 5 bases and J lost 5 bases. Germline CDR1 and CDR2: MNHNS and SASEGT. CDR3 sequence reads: CASSQTGQRDNSPLHF. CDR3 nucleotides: TGTGCCAGCAGTCAAACGGGACAGAGAGATAATTCACCCCTCCACTTT.

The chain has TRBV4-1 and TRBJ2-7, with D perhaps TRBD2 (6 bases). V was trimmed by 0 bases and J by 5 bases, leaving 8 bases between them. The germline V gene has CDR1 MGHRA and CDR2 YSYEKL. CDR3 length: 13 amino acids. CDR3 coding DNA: TGCGCCAGCAGCCAAGAGGAGGGAGACGAGCAGTACGTC. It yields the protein CASSQEEGDEQYV.

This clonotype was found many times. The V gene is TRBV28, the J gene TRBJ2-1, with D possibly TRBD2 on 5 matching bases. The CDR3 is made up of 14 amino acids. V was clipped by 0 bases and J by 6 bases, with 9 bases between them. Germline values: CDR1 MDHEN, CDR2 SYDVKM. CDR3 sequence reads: CASSLWLATNEQFF. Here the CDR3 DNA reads TGTGCCAGCAGTTTATGGTTAGCGACCAATGAGCAGTTCTTC.

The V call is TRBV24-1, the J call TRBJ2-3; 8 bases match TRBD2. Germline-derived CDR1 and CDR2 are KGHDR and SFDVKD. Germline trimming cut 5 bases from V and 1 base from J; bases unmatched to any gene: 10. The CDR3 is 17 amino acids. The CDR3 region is CATSAAGGPLRTDTQYF. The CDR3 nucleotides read TGTGCCACCAGTGCCGCGGGGGGCCCCCTTCGCACAGATACGCAGTATTTT.